These T cell receptor beta chains were read from a single sample in a study of regulatory T cells in long-lasting Graves disease. TCRdb processed the multiplex PCR reads anew with MiXCR; each CDR3 protein has one entry. The data contain roughly 500,000 distinct CDR3 sequences, less than 25% of them seen just once; the ten biggest clones take up under 15%. This material consisted of peripheral blood mononuclear cells (PBMCs), taken when the disease was refractory, from a patient treated with antithyroid drugs. These receptors were taken from a female donor with Graves disease. The CDR3 runs from the conserved cysteine through the conserved F or W. A D gene is named only where the DNA matches it firmly. The size field is filled for only some rows; it gives once, few, many or a size class.

d_gene | abundance | j_gene | v_gene | CDR3nt | CDR3aa
TRBD1 | . | TRBJ1-1 | TRBV29-1 | TGCAGCGTTACAGGCCCGACAGGGGTGGACACTGAAGCTTTCTTT | CSVTGPTGVDTEAFF
TRBD1 | many | TRBJ1-1 | TRBV28 | TGTGCCAGCAGCCCTCGACAGGGGTGGAACACTGAAGCTTTCTTT | CASSPRQGWNTEAFF
. | . | TRBJ1-1 | TRBV6-2/TRBV6-3 | TGTGCCAGCAGTTCTTACAGACTAAAATTAGAAGCTTTCTTT | CASSSYRLKLEAFF
. | many | TRBJ1-6 | TRBV29-1 | TGCAGCGTCCAGGTGAATAATTCACCCCTCCACTTT | CSVQVNNSPLHF
TRBD1 | many | TRBJ1-5 | TRBV11-2 | TGTGCCAGCAGCTTGAGGACAGGGGGCGGCGGAAGCAATCAGCCCCAGCATTTT | CASSLRTGGGGSNQPQHF
. | . | TRBJ2-7 | TRBV14 | TGTGCCAGCAGCCACGGGGACTCCTACGAGCAGTACTTC | CASSHGDSYEQYF
. | few | TRBJ2-6 | TRBV4-1 | TGCGCCAGCAGTCAAGATGGGCAGGGGGCCAACGTCCTGACTTTC | CASSQDGQGANVLTF
. | . | TRBJ1-5 | TRBV7-8 | TGTGCCAGCAGCTTAGCAGGGAGCGGCAATCAGCCCCAGCATTTT | CASSLAGSGNQPQHF
TRBD1 | . | TRBJ1-2 | TRBV10-3 | TGTGCCATCAGTCCCGGGACAGGGGTCGGTGGCTACACCTTC | CAISPGTGVGGYTF
TRBD2 | few | TRBJ2-2 | TRBV20-1 | TGCAGTGCTAGGAGGCTAGCGGGACCGAACACCGGGGAGCTGTTTTTT | CSARRLAGPNTGELFF
. | few | TRBJ1-2 | TRBV5-1 | TGCGCCAGCAGCTTGGCCGGTATCAGTGACTATGGCTACACCTTC | CASSLAGISDYGYTF
TRBD1 | few | TRBJ2-7 | TRBV6-1 | TGTGCCAGCGCCCCGGGACAGGACCCCTACGAGCAGTACTTC | CASAPGQDPYEQYF
. | . | TRBJ2-5 | TRBV19 | TGTGCCAGTATGGGGGCCGGGGGCCAAGAGACCCAGTACTTC | CASMGAGGQETQYF
. | few | TRBJ1-6 | TRBV27 | TGTGCCAGCAGTTTAAGGCGGATAGGAAATAATTCACCCCTCCACTTT | CASSLRRIGNNSPLHF
. | . | TRBJ1-5 | TRBV6-2/TRBV6-3 | TGTGCCAGCAGAAAAGCGCCGCTGGGGGGTTACGGGGATCAGCCCCAGCATTTT | CASRKAPLGGYGDQPQHF
. | few | TRBJ2-7 | TRBV10-3 | TGTGCCATTGCAGGGGGGGGCTACGAGCAGTACTTC | CAIAGGGYEQYF
. | few | TRBJ1-1 | TRBV7-2 | TGTGCCAGCAGCTTGGGGGTGTCGACTGAAGCTTTCTTT | CASSLGVSTEAFF
. | few | TRBJ1-2 | TRBV6-1 | TGTGCCAGCAGTCGTTCCGGGGACCCAGGCTACACCTTC | CASSRSGDPGYTF
. | few | TRBJ1-5 | TRBV10-3 | TGTGCCATCAGTGGGACGAGCCCCCCAGGACAGCCCCAGCATTTT | CAISGTSPPGQPQHF
. | few | TRBJ2-3 | TRBV20-1 | TGCAGTGCTAGATTCCGGGCCAGGGCAGATACGCAGTATTTT | CSARFRARADTQYF
TRBD2 | many | TRBJ2-5 | TRBV6-1 | TGTGCCAGCAGTCCCCTCGGGACGGCGGGGGAAGAGACCCAGTACTTC | CASSPLGTAGEETQYF
. | . | TRBJ2-7 | TRBV3-1 | TGTGCCAGCAGCCAAGCGAGCGGGCCCTACGAGCAGTACTTC | CASSQASGPYEQYF
TRBD1 | once | TRBJ1-4 | TRBV7-9 | TGTGCCAGCAGCCCGACAGGGGCTCATGAAAAACTGTTTTTT | CASSPTGAHEKLFF
. | many | TRBJ1-6 | TRBV7-2 | TGTGCCAGCAGCTTAACCCAGGGTGAGAATTCACCCCTCCACTTT | CASSLTQGENSPLHF
. | . | TRBJ2-7 | TRBV11-2 | TGTGCCAGCACCCCATCCATCGACTCCTACGAGCAGTACTTC | CASTPSIDSYEQYF
TRBD1 | many | TRBJ1-5 | TRBV7-2 | TGTGCCAGCAGCTTAGGGGGGACAGGGGGCCGTCAGCCCCAGCATTTT | CASSLGGTGGRQPQHF
TRBD1 | many | TRBJ1-2 | TRBV6-1 | TGTGCCAGCAGCGGGACAGGACATGGCTATGGCTACACCTTC | CASSGTGHGYGYTF
TRBD1 | few | TRBJ2-1 | TRBV12-3/TRBV12-4 | TGTGCCAGCAGCGCGGACAGGGGCAGATCCTACAATGAGCAGTTCTTC | CASSADRGRSYNEQFF
. | few | TRBJ1-3 | TRBV6-1 | TGTGCCAGCGGGCGAACGATCTCTGGAAACACCATATATTTT | CASGRTISGNTIYF
. | many | TRBJ2-5 | TRBV7-2 | TGTGCCAGCAGCTTAGTGGAGGGGGGGCGGTTCCAGTACTTC | CASSLVEGGRFQYF
. | few | TRBJ2-1 | TRBV24-1 | TGTGCCACCAGTGATTCCTCCGACAGGAAAGCCTACAATGAGCAGTTCTTC | CATSDSSDRKAYNEQFF
. | . | TRBJ1-1 | TRBV7-2 | TGTGCCAGCAGCCCAAACCCGGGGGGGCCTGAAGCTTTCTTT | CASSPNPGGPEAFF
. | many | TRBJ2-5 | TRBV3-1 | TGTGCCAGCAGCATCCTGGGAGAGACCCAGTACTTC | CASSILGETQYF
. | many | TRBJ1-2 | TRBV6-1 | TGTGCCAGCAGTGCGGACCCAGAAGATGGCTACACCTTC | CASSADPEDGYTF
. | few | TRBJ2-7 | TRBV20-1 | TGCAGTGCTAGAGTCCGGGGGACCTACGAGCAGTACTTC | CSARVRGTYEQYF
. | . | TRBJ1-5 | TRBV6-1 | TGTGCCAGCAGTCCCGACGGGGTATCGGGTCAGCCCCAGCATTTT | CASSPDGVSGQPQHF
. | many | TRBJ1-1 | TRBV2 | TGTGCCAGCAGTGACTATCCACCCCGAGGAAACACTGAAGCTTTCTTT | CASSDYPPRGNTEAFF
. | many | TRBJ1-1 | TRBV6-1 | TGTGCCAGCAGTAAACCCCTGCGTGGGGGGGACACTGAAGCTTTCTTT | CASSKPLRGGDTEAFF
. | . | TRBJ1-5 | TRBV6-1 | TGTGCCAGCAGCGCTCAAGGGGGGCGGAATCAGCCCCAGCATTTT | CASSAQGGRNQPQHF
. | many | TRBJ2-7 | TRBV28 | TGTGCCAGCAGTTTATCCCAAATTGAAGAGCAGTACTTC | CASSLSQIEEQYF
. | . | TRBJ1-4 | TRBV29-1 | TGCAGCGTATCAGTAACAACTAATGAAAAACTGTTTTTT | CSVSVTTNEKLFF
TRBD1 | . | TRBJ2-7 | TRBV5-6 | TGTGCCAGCAGCCGGGGCGGGGGACAGGGGGGATACGAGCAGTACTTC | CASSRGGGQGGYEQYF
TRBD2 | . | TRBJ2-5 | TRBV12-3/TRBV12-4 | TGTGCCAGCGGTATAGCGGGAGGTAGAGAGGAGACCCAGTGCTTC | CASGIAGGREETQCF
TRBD1 | many | TRBJ1-1 | TRBV12-3/TRBV12-4 | TGTGCCAGCAGTTTAACAGGGGAGCTCACTGAAGCTTTCTTT | CASSLTGELTEAFF
. | few | TRBJ2-3 | TRBV2 | TGTGCCAGCAGTGAAGAAATTGATAGGGAGCAGTATTTT | CASSEEIDREQYF
. | . | TRBJ2-2 | TRBV20-1 | TGCAGTGCTAGAGCTGGTCCCGGCTGGACCGGGGAGCTGTTTTTT | CSARAGPGWTGELFF
. | . | TRBJ2-7 | TRBV7-2 | TGTGCCAGCAGCTTAGACCGGGGGACTCCCTCCTACGAGCAGTACTTC | CASSLDRGTPSYEQYF
TRBD1 | . | TRBJ1-1 | TRBV5-5 | TGTGCCAGCAGCTTCAGGACAGGGAACACTGAAGCTTTCTTT | CASSFRTGNTEAFF
. | . | TRBJ2-5 | TRBV5-6 | TGTGCCTGCAACCTAGACAGGGAGGGGCAAGAGACCCAGTACTTC | CACNLDREGQETQYF
TRBD1 | . | TRBJ1-2 | TRBV5-1 | TGCGCCAGCAGCTTGGATTCCGGGACAGGGATACGCTACACCTTC | CASSLDSGTGIRYTF
TRBD2 | . | TRBJ2-7 | TRBV18 | TGTGCCAGCTCACCAATGGTAGCGGGGGGTACCTACGAGCAGTACTTC | CASSPMVAGGTYEQYF
TRBD1 | many | TRBJ2-5 | TRBV11-2 | TGTGCCAGCAGCTTAGCGCCGGGACAGGGGGCGGAGACCCAGTACTTC | CASSLAPGQGAETQYF